Detailed here is one T cell receptor beta chain. Its antigen is still unknown. This CDR3 spans 15 amino acids. Germline V gene data show CDR1 as SGDLS and CDR2 as YYNGEE. Unmatched junction bases numbered 3, after V lost 0 bases and J lost 4 bases. The record originates from a study of T cell responses to AZD1222 COVID-19 vaccine. At the level of the study: Analysis merged second doses at about 4 or about 12 weeks. Findings of the study overall: Elevations in Spike-specific TCR breadth and depth followed administration of two AZD1222 doses. Repertoire sampling was restricted to post-peak T cell response timepoints. As reported, nearly half of all spike-specific TCRs target variant regions that are unmutated.

TCRdb's copy holds only in-frame clones and misses some; the assay was immunoSEQ multiplex PCR. The sample has around 94,000 clones, roughly 88% seen once. The gene calls are TRBV9 and TRBJ2-5; the match to TRBD2 covers 10 bases. This clonotype was sampled from an adult in good health. The starting material was peripheral blood, obtained on day 0 of AZD1222 vaccination. CDR3 DNA sequence: TGTGCCAGCAGCGTAGGAGCGGGAGGGGGAGAGACCCAGTACTTC. This encodes CASSVGAGGGETQYF.